The 27 T cell receptor beta chains listed next were all sequenced from one sample in a study of vaccination and CD4 T cells after COVID-19. Treatment here: roughly 11-day PBMC culture with coronavirus spike peptide pools or control peptides (ViraFEST assay). No antigens are known for them. The Oncomine TCR Beta short-read assay was what sequenced the DNA obtained from cultured CD4+ T cells. TCRdb called the PCR reads again in MiXCR, with one record for every CDR3 protein. The sample carries more than 10,000 distinct CDR3 sequences, more than 55% recorded once. The material was cultured CD4+ T cells from blood, obtained after SARS-CoV-2 vaccination. All receptors derive from a human donor with COVID-19.

V gene TRBV7-2 combines with J gene TRBJ2-3; D is ambiguous. There are 16 residues in the CDR3. Per germline, CDR1 SGHTA and CDR2 FQGNSA. V was cut by 1 base and J by 0 bases, with 11 bases left in between. The CDR3 loop is CASSLEGRKSTDTQYF. For the CDR3, the DNA is TGTGCCAGCAGCTTAGAGGGCAGGAAGAGCACAGATACGCAGTATTTT.

The V gene is TRBV10-1, the J gene TRBJ1-1; D call uncertain. V was shortened by 3 bases and J by 7 bases, with 15 bases between the two germline ends. Germline assignment: CDR1 WNHNN and CDR2 SYGVQD (reference sequence). The CDR3 is made up of 14 amino acids. The CDR3 protein is CASSDWTRRDEAFF. DNA for the CDR3: TGCGCCAGCAGTGACTGGACCCGAAGAGATGAAGCTTTCTTT.

In this sample, this clonotype turned up a few times. The J gene is TRBJ2-3, the V gene TRBV24-1; the D gene is possibly TRBD2 (6 bases). The CDR3 has 15 residues. Trimming cost V 0 bases and J 6 bases, with 12 bases left between them. Germline V gene sequence: CDR1 KGHDR, CDR2 SFDVKD. CDR3 amino acids: CATSDLRTNSDTQYF. The CDR3 DNA sequence: TGTGCCACCAGTGATTTGCGGACTAACTCTGATACGCAGTATTTT.

V gene TRBV15 combines with J gene TRBJ1-3; D gene ambiguous. The CDR3 has 16 residues. The V end was cut by 0 bases, the J end by 0 bases, with 9 bases between. The germline V gene encodes CDR1 LNHNV and CDR2 YYDKDF (reference sequence). The CDR3 nucleotides are TGTGCCACCAGCAGAGAGCCAAGGGACTCTGGAAACACCATATATTTT. It specifies CATSREPRDSGNTIYF. The full variable domain, in which reference TRBV15 and TRBJ1-3 provide the parts outside the CDR3, is DAMVIQNPRYQVTQFGKPVTLSCSQTLNHNVMYWYQQKSSQAPKLLFHYYDKDFNNEADTPDNFQSRRPNTSFCFLDIRSPGLGDTAMYLCATSREPRDSGNTIYFGEGSWLTVV.

This chain joins TRBV7-9 and TRBJ1-2; unclear D gene. The V end lost 1 base, the J end lost 7 bases, and 13 bases lay between the germline ends. CDR1 SEHNR and CDR2 FQNEAQ come from the germline V gene (reference sequence). This CDR3 spans 14 amino acids. The DNA for the CDR3 is TGTGCCAGCAGCTTAGTAGGCCAGGAAGGTGGCTACACCTTC. Amino acids: CASSLVGQEGGYTF.

V is TRBV6-1 and J is TRBJ1-3; a possible D gene is TRBD1 (6 bases). This CDR3 contains 14 residues. V was trimmed by 6 bases and J by 3 bases, leaving 12 bases between them. Germline lookup yields CDR1 MNHNS and CDR2 SASEGT. The CDR3 region is CASSPGVRGNTIYF. The CDR3 DNA reads as TGTGCCAGCAGCCCAGGGGTACGTGGAAACACCATATATTTT.

The rearrangement links TRBV20-1 to TRBJ1-5; the match to TRBD1 covers 9 bases. Germline-derived CDR1 and CDR2 are DFQATT and SNEGSKA (reference sequence). The CDR3 is made up of 12 amino acids. The CDR3 sequence is CIRTGDYQPQHF. CDR3 nucleotides: TGCATTAGGACAGGGGATTATCAGCCCCAGCATTTT.

The chain has TRBV29-1 and TRBJ2-2; D is ambiguous. CDR1 SQVTM and CDR2 ANQGSEA come from the germline V gene. Trimming cost V 6 bases and J 5 bases, with 10 bases left between them. The CDR3 loop spans 12 amino acids. DNA for the CDR3: TGCAGCGTAGGTGGGAATACCGGGGAGCTGTTTTTT. As protein: CSVGGNTGELFF.

In this sample, this clonotype turned up a few times. The genes are TRBV28 and TRBJ2-1; possibly TRBD1 for D (5 bases). This CDR3 spans 15 amino acids. Trimming left V 3 bases short and J 3 bases short, with 12 bases between. Germline V lookup: CDR1 MDHEN, CDR2 SYDVKM. DNA of the CDR3: TGTGCCAGCAGTTTCCCAGGGCGAAACTACAATGAGCAGTTCTTC. Residues: CASSFPGRNYNEQFF.

The V call is TRBV4-3, the J call TRBJ2-2; D uncertain. Germline V gene data show CDR1 as LGHNA and CDR2 as YSLEER. The V end lost 0 bases, the J end lost 11 bases, and 4 bases lay between the germline ends. This CDR3 has 11 amino acids. The CDR3 DNA reads TGCGCCAGCAGCCAAGAAGGAGAGCTGTTTTTT. As protein: CASSQEGELFF.

This clonotype was seen more than once but under ten times. The chain uses TRBV5-6 and TRBJ1-5, with 7 bases identical to TRBD1. CDR1 SGHDT and CDR2 YYEEEE come from the germline V gene. Trimming removed 4 bases from V and 7 bases from J; junction bases left unmatched: 8. CDR3 length: 14 residues. The CDR3 DNA reads TGTGCCAGCAGCCCCTCGACAGGGATGCAGCCCCAGCATTTT. The encoded protein is CASSPSTGMQPQHF.

The V and J genes are TRBV19 and TRBJ2-3; D is uncertain. V lost 3 bases and J lost 0, with 7 bases in between. Germline loops: CDR1 LNHDA, CDR2 SQIVND (reference sequence). CDR3 length: 14 amino acids. In DNA, the CDR3 is TGTGCCAGTAGTATGTCAGCTAGCACAGATACGCAGTATTTT. This gives the protein CASSMSASTDTQYF.

The rearrangement joins TRBV7-2 to TRBJ2-3, with D possibly being TRBD1 (6 bases). Germline V lookup: CDR1 SGHTA, CDR2 FQGNSA. Trimming stripped 5 bases from V and 3 bases from J, with 9 bases between. The CDR3 is 13 residues long. In nucleotides, the CDR3 is TGTGCCAGCAGCCGGACAGAGACAGATACGCAGTATTTT. Its translation: CASSRTETDTQYF.

The genes are TRBV12-3 or TRBV12-4 and TRBJ1-2; D may be TRBD1 (5 bases). The CDR3 length is 15 residues. Between the trimmed V and J ends, which lost 5 bases and 4 bases, there was a span of 17 bases. The CDR3: CASSLEWRGPYGYTF. The CDR3 nucleotides read TGTGCCAGCAGTCTGGAGTGGAGGGGCCCCTATGGCTACACCTTC.

A few counts support this clonotype. The chain is built from TRBV21-1 and TRBJ2-7; TRBD1, as called in the table, went unchecked against the DNA. TRBV21-1 is noted as a pseudogene. This CDR3 region has 15 residues. CDR3 sequence (DNA): TGTGCCAGCAGCCCGGGGACAGCCATTATCCTACAGCAGTACTTC. It is translated as CASSPGTAIILQQYF.

This clonotype has just a few counts. V gene TRBV7-9 combines with J gene TRBJ1-3; D is unresolved. Germline CDR1 and CDR2: SEHNR and FQNEAQ (reference sequence). Trimming left V 5 bases short and J 4 bases short, with 12 bases between. This CDR3 is 14 amino acids long. The CDR3 coding sequence is TGTGCCAGCAGCCAGCCCACCCTGGGAAACACCATATATTTT. Amino acid sequence: CASSQPTLGNTIYF.

This clonotype was seen a handful of times. This rearrangement joins TRBV4-1 to TRBJ2-2; TRBD2 matches 12 bases. CDR3 length: 18 residues. Per the germline V gene, CDR1 is MGHRA and CDR2 is YSYEKL. V dropped 2 bases and J dropped 6; count of bases not matched to a gene: 10. The CDR3 region is CASSQIATSGGRSGELFF. The CDR3 DNA is TGCGCCAGCAGCCAAATCGCCACTAGCGGGGGGCGGTCCGGGGAGCTGTTTTTT.

This clonotype has a handful of counts. This sequence joins TRBV28 and TRBJ1-2; D is uncertain. The CDR3 has 15 amino acids. The germline gives CDR1 MDHEN, CDR2 SYDVKM. V dropped 6 bases and J dropped 6 bases, with 20 bases sitting between them. The CDR3 is CASRLTIGGGNGYTF. The CDR3 nucleotides read TGTGCCAGCAGACTAACCATCGGAGGAGGGAATGGCTACACCTTC.

The chain joins TRBV4-1 to TRBJ1-3; unclear D gene. Germline V gene sequence: CDR1 MGHRA, CDR2 YSYEKL. Trimming cost V 1 base and J 0 bases, with 7 bases left between them. The CDR3 is 15 amino acids. As DNA, the CDR3 is TGCGCCAGCAGCCAAGCTGGTTTCTCTGGAAACACCATATATTTT. Translation gives CASSQAGFSGNTIYF.

Worth noting for this clonotype: One junction end does not reproduce the germline sequence, and a read error may be involved. The V call is TRBV7-7, the J call TRBJ2-1; perhaps TRBD2 as D (5 bases). Germline assignment: CDR1 SSHAT and CDR2 FNYEAQ (reference sequence). The length of the CDR3 is 14 residues. CDR3 protein: CASSLGVVAPEQFF. The CDR3 DNA is TGTGCTAGCAGCTTAGGAGTTGTAGCGCCTGAGCAGTTCTTC.

J is TRBJ1-1 and V is TRBV19, with D hard to call. CDR1 LNHDA and CDR2 SQIVND come from the germline V gene (reference sequence). Trimming removed 6 bases at V and 2 bases at J, with 4 bases between. The CDR3 contains 11 residues. CDR3 sequence (DNA): TGTGCCAGTAGGCATAACACTGAAGCTTTCTTT. Translated, it gives CASRHNTEAFF.

This chain joins TRBV11-1 and TRBJ1-2; 7 nucleotides align to TRBD1. With V trimmed by 4 bases and J by 5 bases, 4 bases remained unmatched. The CDR3 contains 13 residues. The germline V gene encodes CDR1 SGHAT and CDR2 FQDESV (reference sequence). The CDR3 DNA is TGTGCCAGCAGCTCCGGGACAGCTTATGGCTACACCTTC. This sequence encodes CASSSGTAYGYTF.

J is TRBJ1-2 and V is TRBV12-3 or TRBV12-4; D gene unclear. This CDR3 has 12 amino acids. The ends were cut back, 4 bases at V and 2 bases at J, with 5 bases in the middle. The CDR3 region is CASSYGNYGYTF. The CDR3 DNA reads as TGTGCCAGCAGTTACGGGAACTATGGCTACACCTTC.

This chain joins TRBV6-1 and TRBJ1-1, with D perhaps TRBD1 (5 bases). The germline V gene has CDR1 MNHNS and CDR2 SASEGT. With 6 bases removed from V and 3 bases from J, the gap between germline ends came to 17 bases. This CDR3 is 15 amino acids long. In nucleotides, the CDR3 is TGTGCCAGCAGACAAATCAGGGTAACGGACACTGAAGCTTTCTTT. Translation: CASRQIRVTDTEAFF.

This clonotype has only one observation. The chain employs TRBV6-2 or TRBV6-3 and TRBJ2-3; D gene ambiguous. From germline, CDR1 is MNHEY and CDR2 SVGEGT. V lost 3 bases and J 5 bases, leaving 6 bases between the germline ends. CDR3 length equals 12 residues. The CDR3 sequence is CASSYSRDTQYF. The CDR3, as DNA: TGTGCCAGCAGTTATTCCCGAGATACGCAGTATTTT.

In DNA, the CDR3 is TGTGCCAGCAGTTTATGGGGCGGGGATCAAGAGACCCAGTACTTC. Translated, it gives CASSLWGGDQETQYF. V usage is TRBV27 and J usage is TRBJ2-5, with D maybe TRBD2 (6 bases). V was clipped by 1 base and J by 2 bases, with 11 bases between them. There are 15 residues in the CDR3. Germline assignment: CDR1 MNHEY and CDR2 SMNVEV (reference sequence).

This rearrangement joins TRBV29-1 to TRBJ2-5; 11 nucleotides line up with TRBD1. Trimming removed 4 bases from V and 5 bases from J; junction bases left unmatched: 6. Germline lookup yields CDR1 SQVTM and CDR2 ANQGSEA. The CDR3 has 14 residues. CDR3 protein: CSVGGTGGLETQYF. As DNA, the CDR3 is TGCAGCGTTGGAGGGACAGGGGGACTGGAGACCCAGTACTTC.